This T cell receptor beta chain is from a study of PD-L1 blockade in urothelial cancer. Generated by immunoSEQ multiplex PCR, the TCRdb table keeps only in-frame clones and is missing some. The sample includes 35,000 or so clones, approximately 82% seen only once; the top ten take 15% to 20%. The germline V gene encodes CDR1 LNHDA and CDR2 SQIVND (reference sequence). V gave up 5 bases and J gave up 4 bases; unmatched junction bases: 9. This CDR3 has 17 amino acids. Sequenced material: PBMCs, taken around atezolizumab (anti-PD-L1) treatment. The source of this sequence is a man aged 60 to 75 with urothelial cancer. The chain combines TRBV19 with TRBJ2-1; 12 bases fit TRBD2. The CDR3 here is CASSPYGTSGPYNEQFF. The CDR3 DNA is TGTGCCAGTAGTCCATACGGGACTAGCGGGCCTTACAATGAGCAGTTCTTC.